Listed here are 10 T cell receptor beta chains from one sample, sequenced in a study of blood T cell repertoires in COVID-19. Profiled with immunoSEQ multiplex PCR; TCRdb holds only in-frame clones, not every one. The table shows approximately 240,000 clones, with 70% to 90% occurring only once. Sequencing was performed on peripheral blood. These receptors were taken from a man aged 50-60 years with acute or convalescent COVID-19.

The chain couples TRBV19 to TRBJ1-1, with TRBD1 as a possible D gene (5 bases). The V and J ends lost 3 bases and 1 base respectively, with 12 bases between them. This CDR3 is built from 15 residues. CDR1 and CDR2 (germline): LNHDA, SQIVND (reference sequence). The CDR3 region is CASSIPQTANTEAFF. DNA of the CDR3: TGTGCCAGTAGTATCCCCCAGACAGCGAACACTGAAGCTTTCTTT. The full variable domain, its missing parts supplied by reference TRBV19 and TRBJ1-1, is DGGITQSPKYLFRKEGQNVTLSCEQNLNHDAMYWYRQDPGQGLRLIYYSQIVNDFQKGDIAEGYSVSREKKESFPLTVTSAQKNPTAFYLCASSIPQTANTEAFFGQGTRLTVV.

This clone came up once. The chain links TRBV28 to TRBJ2-3, with 7 bases fitting TRBD1. Per the germline V gene, CDR1 is MDHEN and CDR2 is SYDVKM. This CDR3 is built from 14 residues. The trim removed 6 bases at V and 12 bases at J, leaving 15 bases unmatched. The CDR3 loop reads CASSPRTGGRSQYF. For the CDR3, the DNA is TGTGCCAGCAGCCCGAGGACAGGTGGACGGTCTCAGTATTTT. Combining the CDR3 with reference TRBV28 and TRBJ2-3 gives the whole variable domain DVKVTQSSRYLVKRTGEKVFLECVQDMDHENMFWYRQDPGLGLRLIYFSYDVKMKEKGDIPEGYSVSREKKERFSLILESASTNQTSMYLCASSPRTGGRSQYFGPGTRLTVL.

CDR3: CASSAQGAEEKLFF. In nucleotides, the CDR3 is TGTGCCAGCAGCGCACAGGGGGCAGAGGAAAAACTGTTTTTT. The rearrangement uses TRBV9 and TRBJ1-4; 9 bases are shared with TRBD1. J was trimmed by 8 bases and V by 3 bases; bases with no gene match: 5. The CDR3 loop spans 14 amino acids. Per germline, CDR1 SGDLS and CDR2 YYNGEE.

This chain links TRBV18 with TRBJ1-4; D call uncertain. CDR1 and CDR2 (germline): KGHSH, LQKENI. V shed 6 bases and J shed 8 bases, with 7 bases lying between them. The CDR3 runs to 11 residues. CDR3 nucleotides: TGTGCCAGCTCCCCCGGGGAAAAACTGTTTTTT. This gives the protein CASSPGEKLFF. The full variable domain, with the rest looked up from reference TRBV18 and TRBJ1-4, is NAGVMQNPRHLVRRRGQEARLRCSPMKGHSHVYWYRQLPEEGLKFMVYLQKENIIDESGMPKERFSAEFPKEGPSILRIQQVVRGDSAAYFCASSPGEKLFFGSGTQLSVL.

The V gene is TRBV5-1, the J gene TRBJ2-1; weak D call: TRBD2 (5 bases). This CDR3 spans 14 amino acids. V dropped 1 base and J dropped 5 bases, with 10 bases sitting between them. Germline lookup yields CDR1 SGHRS and CDR2 YFSETQ. Here the CDR3 DNA reads TGCGCCAGCAGCTTGTGGGAGCCGAACAATGAGCAGTTCTTC. Its translation is CASSLWEPNNEQFF. The full variable domain, in which reference TRBV5-1 and TRBJ2-1 provide the parts outside the CDR3, is KAGVTQTPRYLIKTRGQQVTLSCSPISGHRSVSWYQQTPGQGLQFLFEYFSETQRNKGNFPGRFSGRQFSNSRSEMNVSTLELGDSALYLCASSLWEPNNEQFFGPGTRLTVL.

This chain links TRBV19 with TRBJ1-5; no clear D gene. V was pared by 5 bases and J by 0 bases, with 5 bases between. Germline V gives CDR1 LNHDA, CDR2 SQIVND (reference sequence). This CDR3 comprises 13 residues. The CDR3 DNA follows: TGTGCCAGTAGTTCTTTTAGCAATCAGCCCCAGCATTTT. This gives the protein CASSSFSNQPQHF. The variable domain in full, completed from reference TRBV19 and TRBJ1-5, reads DGGITQSPKYLFRKEGQNVTLSCEQNLNHDAMYWYRQDPGQGLRLIYYSQIVNDFQKGDIAEGYSVSREKKESFPLTVTSAQKNPTAFYLCASSSFSNQPQHFGDGTRLSIL.

The chain couples TRBV28 to TRBJ1-2; D perhaps matches TRBD1 (5 bases). CDR1 is MDHEN and CDR2 is SYDVKM in the germline V gene. The CDR3 spans 15 residues. The V gene lost 10 bases and the J gene lost 1 base, with 19 bases spanning the gap. The CDR3 DNA reads TGTGCCACCCAAAGCCCGGCAGGGCTTAACTATGGCTACACCTTC. Translated: CATQSPAGLNYGYTF.

This clone has more than one count but fewer than ten. The rearrangement uses TRBV9 and TRBJ1-4; 7 nucleotides line up with TRBD1. V lost 0 bases and J lost 8; bases outside the gene matches: 19. This CDR3 comprises 19 residues. Germline V gene data show CDR1 as SGDLS and CDR2 as YYNGEE. Here the CDR3 reads CASSVGLAGTATLGEKLFF. The CDR3 DNA sequence: TGTGCCAGCAGCGTAGGTCTGGCGGGGACAGCTACCCTAGGAGAAAAACTGTTTTTT.

The chain combines TRBV11-2 with TRBJ2-5; 7 positions match TRBD1. Germline V gives CDR1 SGHAT, CDR2 FQNNGV. The CDR3 consists of 16 residues. Losses at the gene ends were 4 bases for V and 9 bases for J; bases not matched to a gene: 17. In nucleotides, the CDR3 is TGTGCCAGCAGCTCCAGCCTCGGACAGGCTTCTAAGGCCCAGTACTTC. Protein product: CASSSSLGQASKAQYF. The whole variable domain, remainder taken from reference TRBV11-2 and TRBJ2-5, is EAGVAQSPRYKIIEKRQSVAFWCNPISGHATLYWYQQILGQGPKLLIQFQNNGVVDDSQLPKDRFSAERLKGVDSTLKIQPAKLEDSAVYLCASSSSLGQASKAQYFGPGTRLLVL.

This chain uses TRBV15 with TRBJ1-6; D is undetermined. V was pared by 6 bases and J by 10 bases, with 19 bases between. This CDR3 region has 15 residues. Germline-derived CDR1 and CDR2 are LNHNV and YYDKDF (reference sequence). CDR3 residues: CATRPREGSGSPLHF. The CDR3 nucleotides read TGTGCCACCAGGCCTCGGGAGGGATCGGGATCACCCCTCCACTTT.